Described below is a single T cell receptor (beta chain) sequence and its context. Its antigen remains unidentified. One end of the junction varies from germline; a read error may be responsible. The CDR3 runs 14 residues. CDR1 is SGHDT and CDR2 is YYEEEE in the germline V gene. The data were obtained in a study of tumor-infiltrating lymphocytes in primary liver carcinoma. Total RNA (around 500 ng) served as template for TCR beta cDNA synthesis primed by a constant-region primer. Modified slightly, ARM-PCR produced TCR beta libraries over three nested multiplex PCR rounds. Forward primers for TRBV1-TRBV30 and a C-beta reverse primer served the first two PCR rounds, at about 9 cycles each. In TCRdb, the multiplex PCR reads were re-called with MiXCR into one record per CDR3 protein. The table shows about 200,000 distinct CDR3 sequences, with around three fifths occurring only once. Blood RNA was derived from unsorted whole blood, and germline DNA was extracted too.

The study, taken as a whole, reports: Overlap between tumor regions exceeded overlap of tumor with adjacent tissue or blood. Samples, which were bulk and unsorted, did not allow CD4+ and CD8+ repertoires to be compared.

Sequenced material: peripheral blood. This clonotype originated in an older woman with primary liver carcinoma and hepatitis B virus infection. This chain connects TRBV5-6 to TRBJ2-7; weak D call: TRBD2 (7 bases). Here the CDR3 DNA reads TGTGCCAGCAACTTGGCGGGGGCGCGGTACGAGCAGTACTTC. Residues: CASNLAGARYEQYF.